This T cell receptor (beta chain) was captured by sequencing in a study of T-cell memory formation after mild COVID-19. For the study at large: TCR clusters were mostly confined to one donor each. Study-wide findings and caveats: From day 15 to 85, contracting clones were balanced between CD4 and CD8, whereas later expanders leaned toward CD4+. Memory from before infection featured some responding clones, which suggests cross-reactive memory joined. Clones which contracted sat mainly in CM and EM if CD4+, and in EMRA if CD8+.

A note on this clonotype: Its antigen remains unknown.

TCRdb fed the 5' RACE reads into MiXCR, producing one record per CDR3 protein. This sample carries about 110,000 distinct CDR3 sequences, 15% to 20% of them seen once, and the ten largest clones take roughly 6%. Trimming stripped 2 bases from V and 1 base from J, with 11 bases between. The CDR3 runs 16 residues. Looked up from germline, CDR1 is MGHRA and CDR2 is YSYEKL. Sequencing was performed on PBMCs or a T cell subset sorted from them (not recorded which). The J gene is TRBJ1-4, the V gene TRBV4-1; D not resolved. The sequence was obtained from a man in his late teens or twenties who had mild COVID-19 (a few samples of this study predate the infection). Cell type and time point are not known. The CDR3 bases are TGCGCCAGCAGCCAACCCCTTCGGGGAACTAATGAAAAACTGTTTTTT. Amino acids: CASSQPLRGTNEKLFF.